This T cell receptor (beta chain) is from a study of spatial heterogeneity in lung cancer. Time point meaning: sample taken at primary tumor resection. In each case, whole RNA from tumor, nontumor lung or frozen PBMC was sequenced unsorted. TCRdb independently ran MiXCR on the 5' RACE reads; one entry per CDR3 protein. The table has about 6,000 distinct CDR3 sequences, 14% seen once; the top ten hold about 11%. The CDR3 is 15 residues long. Germline V gene sequence: CDR1 MNHEY, CDR2 SVGEGT. V lost 2 bases and J lost 4; bases outside the gene matches: 7. Study-wide findings and caveats: The estimated TCR-seq coverage of tumor T cells amounted to approximately 6.6% when looking at alpha chains and approximately 12% when looking at beta chains. Higher tumor mutation counts went along with higher counts of expanded intratumoral alpha and beta TCRs.

Details on this clonotype: Its specificity is not known.

The genes are TRBV6-2 or TRBV6-3 and TRBJ1-1, with 7 nucleotides matching TRBD1. Specimen: lung tumor tissue, collected at surgery. This clonotype was obtained from a male donor with early-stage non-small cell lung cancer. The CDR3: CASSYGGGGGTEAFF. The DNA for the CDR3 is TGTGCCAGCAGTTACGGAGGGGGCGGTGGCACTGAAGCTTTCTTT.